A single sample gave rise to the 16 T cell receptor beta chains below, sequenced in a study of spatial heterogeneity in lung cancer. Time point in this sample: sample taken at primary tumor resection. TCRdb re-called the 5' RACE reads through MiXCR, storing one row per CDR3 protein. The sample holds about 1,900 distinct CDR3 sequences, under 25% seen once. The specimen was normal lung tissue next to the tumor, collected at surgery. Receptors were obtained from a male donor with early-stage non-small cell lung cancer.

Sample share makes this clonotype medium-sized. This sequence joins TRBV7-2 and TRBJ2-1, with TRBD2 matching over 7 bases. V trimming: 5 bases; J trimming: 2 bases; junction bases outside the gene matches: 6. In germline, CDR1 is SGHTA, CDR2 FQGNSA. This CDR3 spans 15 amino acids. CDR3 sequence: CASSPARGAYNEQFF. Here the CDR3 DNA reads TGTGCCAGCAGCCCCGCCCGGGGGGCCTACAATGAGCAGTTCTTC.

By share, this clonotype counts as large. The J gene is TRBJ2-7, the V gene TRBV19, with D maybe TRBD1 (6 bases). Germline V gene sequence: CDR1 LNHDA, CDR2 SQIVND (reference sequence). Between the trimmed V and J ends, which lost 4 bases and 6 bases, there was a span of 16 bases. The CDR3 extends over 14 amino acids. As DNA, the CDR3 is TGTGCCAGTAGTACGAGACAGGACCTGTCCGAGCAGTACTTC. Translating gives CASSTRQDLSEQYF. Combining the CDR3 with reference TRBV19 and TRBJ2-7 gives the whole variable domain DGGITQSPKYLFRKEGQNVTLSCEQNLNHDAMYWYRQDPGQGLRLIYYSQIVNDFQKGDIAEGYSVSREKKESFPLTVTSAQKNPTAFYLCASSTRQDLSEQYFGPGTRLTVT.

The chain is built from TRBV4-3 and TRBJ2-5; D is uncertain. The CDR3 totals 13 residues. Trimming removed 0 bases from V and 5 bases from J, with 7 bases in between. CDR1 and CDR2 (germline): LGHNA, YSLEER. CDR3 amino acids: CASSQDRDETQYF. CDR3 coding DNA: TGCGCCAGCAGCCAAGACCGCGACGAGACCCAGTACTTC.

V and J are TRBV19 and TRBJ2-2; D not resolved. Germline loops: CDR1 LNHDA, CDR2 SQIVND (reference sequence). V lost 3 bases, J lost 5 bases, and 13 bases lay in between. The CDR3 consists of 15 residues. The CDR3 loop reads CASSMGLTLTGELFF. CDR3 DNA sequence: TGTGCCAGTAGTATGGGCCTGACCTTGACCGGGGAGCTGTTTTTT.

This clonotype occurred a few times. V and J are TRBV15 and TRBJ2-7; 11 nucleotides agree with TRBD2. Trimming took 5 bases from V and 2 from J; bases not matched to a gene: 5. This CDR3 comprises 15 residues. Germline values: CDR1 LNHNV, CDR2 YYDKDF (reference sequence). The CDR3 region has the DNA TGTGCCACCAGCCCTGGACTAGCGGGCGCCTACGAGCAGTACTTC. Protein: CATSPGLAGAYEQYF. The entire variable domain, with the rest obtained from reference TRBV15 and TRBJ2-7, is as follows: DAMVIQNPRYQVTQFGKPVTLSCSQTLNHNVMYWYQQKSSQAPKLLFHYYDKDFNNEADTPDNFQSRRPNTSFCFLDIRSPGLGDTAMYLCATSPGLAGAYEQYFGPGTRLTVT.

This clonotype has just one count. This sequence joins TRBV11-2 and TRBJ2-4; TRBD2 is a possible D gene (7 bases). Trimming took 3 bases from V and 8 from J, leaving 20 bases between them. The V gene's germline CDR1 is SGHAT and CDR2 FQNNGV. This CDR3 has 16 residues. CDR3 in DNA: TGTGCCAGCAGCTTGGGGGCCACCAGGGAGGGAGACATTCAGTACTTC. Its translation: CASSLGATREGDIQYF.

The rearrangement uses TRBV11-1 and TRBJ2-2, with 7 positions matching TRBD1. The ends lost 4 bases at V and 0 bases at J; junction bases unmatched: 2. The CDR3 has 15 residues. Germline V gene data show CDR1 as SGHAT and CDR2 as FQDESV (reference sequence). The CDR3 bases are TGTGCCAGCAGCTCCGACAGGGCGAACACCGGGGAGCTGTTTTTT. Residues: CASSSDRANTGELFF.

By sample fraction, this clonotype is large. The gene calls are TRBV4-2 and TRBJ1-6; D is unclear. Per the germline V gene, CDR1 is LGHNA and CDR2 is YNFKEQ. This CDR3 spans 15 amino acids. Deletions cut 1 base from V and 4 bases from J, with 8 bases between. CDR3 DNA sequence: TGTGCCAGCAGCCAAGCTGGGCAATATAATTCACCCCTCCACTTT. This sequence encodes CASSQAGQYNSPLHF.

By share, this clonotype ranks as large. The chain is built from TRBV12-3 or TRBV12-4 and TRBJ1-6, with 8 positions matching TRBD1. The length of the CDR3 is 14 residues. The V segment lost 6 bases and the J segment 7 bases; nucleotides outside the gene matches: 5. CDR3 sequence (DNA): TGTGCCAGCAGATTGGGACAGGAAAATTCACCCCTCCACTTT. Protein: CASRLGQENSPLHF.

In its sample, this clonotype is medium-sized. Just one base apart from a much larger clone, this may be a read error. In DNA, the CDR3 is TGTGTCAGCCGAGAGTCCCAGGGGCAAGAGACCCAGTACTTC. This codes for CVSRESQGQETQYF. The V gene is TRBV3-1, the J gene TRBJ2-5; D possibly corresponds to TRBD1 (6 bases). CDR3 length: 14 amino acids. Germline V lookup: CDR1 LGHDT, CDR2 YNNKEL (reference sequence).

A word on this clonotype: This may come from a read error, since a much larger clone is one base off. The CDR3 coding sequence is TGTGCCAGCAGCTCCGTGGGGCCAGACAATCAGCCCCAGCATTTT. Encoded protein: CASSSVGPDNQPQHF. The V and J genes are TRBV7-9 and TRBJ1-5, with a weak D call TRBD1 (5 bases). The CDR3 is 15 residues long. Germline CDR1 reads SEHNR; CDR2 reads FQNEAQ (reference sequence). Trimming removed 4 bases at V and 3 bases at J, with 13 bases between.

The J gene is TRBJ2-1, the V gene TRBV11-3; perhaps TRBD2 as D (7 bases). V lost 6 bases, J lost 5 bases, and 14 bases lay in between. Germline assignment: CDR1 SGHNT and CDR2 YENEEA. This CDR3 has 14 residues. The CDR3 region has the DNA TGTGCCAGCAGTCGAAGCGGGGACAACAATGAGCAGTTCTTC. It is translated as CASSRSGDNNEQFF.

This clonotype was recorded a few times. The V call is TRBV5-1, the J call TRBJ2-5; D is undetermined. With 5 bases removed from V and 1 base from J, the gap between germline ends came to 6 bases. Per germline, CDR1 SGHRS and CDR2 YFSETQ. The CDR3 consists of 12 residues. The CDR3 bases are TGCGCCAGCAGTCAGACCCAAGAGACCCAGTACTTC. Amino acids: CASSQTQETQYF. Combining the CDR3 with reference TRBV5-1 and TRBJ2-5 gives the whole variable domain KAGVTQTPRYLIKTRGQQVTLSCSPISGHRSVSWYQQTPGQGLQFLFEYFSETQRNKGNFPGRFSGRQFSNSRSEMNVSTLELGDSALYLCASSQTQETQYFGPGTRLLVL.

This clonotype counts as hyperexpanded. V is TRBV7-9 and J is TRBJ2-3, with D perhaps TRBD1 or TRBD2 (5 bases each). V lost 2 bases, J lost 2 bases, and 11 bases lay in between. CDR1 is SEHNR, CDR2 FQNEAQ, per germline (reference sequence). This CDR3 is built from 15 residues. The CDR3 sequence: CASSLSSGTTDTQYF. The CDR3 coding sequence is TGTGCCAGCAGCTTAAGTTCCGGGACCACAGATACGCAGTATTTT.

This clonotype is labeled large. The chain uses TRBV7-2 and TRBJ2-5, with D possibly being TRBD1 or TRBD2 (5 bases each). Between the trimmed V and J ends, which lost 3 bases and 1 base, there was a span of 9 bases. The CDR3 has 14 residues. Germline CDR1 and CDR2: SGHTA and FQGNSA. The CDR3 bases are TGTGCCAGCAGCTTTTTCGGGACCCAAGAGACCCAGTACTTC. Protein sequence: CASSFFGTQETQYF.

This clonotype was counted at least ten times. This chain uses TRBV29-1 with TRBJ2-1; tentative D call: TRBD2 (5 bases). Germline V gene data show CDR1 as SQVTM and CDR2 as ANQGSEA. The CDR3 is 13 amino acids. V lost 4 bases and J 7 bases, leaving 14 bases between the germline ends. CDR3 loop: CSVAPTSGNEQFF. DNA of the CDR3: TGCAGCGTTGCCCCTACATCGGGGAATGAGCAGTTCTTC.